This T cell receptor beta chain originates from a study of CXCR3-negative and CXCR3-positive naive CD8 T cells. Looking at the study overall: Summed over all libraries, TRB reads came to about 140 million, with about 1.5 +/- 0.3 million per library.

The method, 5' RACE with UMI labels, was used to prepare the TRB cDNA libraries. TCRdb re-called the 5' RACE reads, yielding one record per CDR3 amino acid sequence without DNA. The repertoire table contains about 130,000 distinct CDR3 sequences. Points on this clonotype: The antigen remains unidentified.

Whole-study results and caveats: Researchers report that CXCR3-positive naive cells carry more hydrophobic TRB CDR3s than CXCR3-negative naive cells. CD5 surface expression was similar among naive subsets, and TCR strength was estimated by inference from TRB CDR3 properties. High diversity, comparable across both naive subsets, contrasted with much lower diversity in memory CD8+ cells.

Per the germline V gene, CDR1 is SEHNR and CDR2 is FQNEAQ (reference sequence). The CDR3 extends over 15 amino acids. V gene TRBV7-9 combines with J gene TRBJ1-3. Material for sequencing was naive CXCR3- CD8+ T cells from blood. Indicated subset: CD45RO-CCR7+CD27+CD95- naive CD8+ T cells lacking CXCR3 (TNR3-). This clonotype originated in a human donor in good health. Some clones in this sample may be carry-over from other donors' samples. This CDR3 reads CASSPVPSRGNTIYF.